This TCR beta chain was identified during a study of T-cell memory formation after mild COVID-19. Trimming removed 0 bases from V and 1 base from J; junction bases left unmatched: 9. The germline CDR1 and CDR2 sequences are SGHVS and FQNEAQ. The CDR3 spans 19 residues. TCRdb passed the 5' RACE reads through MiXCR, listing each CDR3 protein once. This sample has 550,000 to 600,000 distinct CDR3 sequences, with approximately 21% found just once. This clonotype was counted between two and nine times. As yet, its antigen is unknown. Study conclusions and caveats: Later expanders leaned toward CD4+, whereas clones contracting from day 15 to 85 were balanced CD4/CD8. Mainly CM and EM harbored the contracting CD4+ clones; mainly EMRA harbored the CD8+ ones. Pre-infection memory showed some responding clones, and this suggested that cross-reactive memory joined.

Sequencing was performed on PBMCs or a T cell subset sorted from them (not recorded which). The receptor was derived from an adult woman who had mild COVID-19 (a few samples of this study predate the infection). Cell type and time point are not known. This chain links TRBV7-8 with TRBJ2-2; 9 bases are a match to TRBD2. The CDR3 DNA reads as TGTGCCAGCAGCTTAGCTTGGCTAGCGGGGTCCCAGAACACCGGGGAGCTGTTTTTT. Its protein is CASSLAWLAGSQNTGELFF.